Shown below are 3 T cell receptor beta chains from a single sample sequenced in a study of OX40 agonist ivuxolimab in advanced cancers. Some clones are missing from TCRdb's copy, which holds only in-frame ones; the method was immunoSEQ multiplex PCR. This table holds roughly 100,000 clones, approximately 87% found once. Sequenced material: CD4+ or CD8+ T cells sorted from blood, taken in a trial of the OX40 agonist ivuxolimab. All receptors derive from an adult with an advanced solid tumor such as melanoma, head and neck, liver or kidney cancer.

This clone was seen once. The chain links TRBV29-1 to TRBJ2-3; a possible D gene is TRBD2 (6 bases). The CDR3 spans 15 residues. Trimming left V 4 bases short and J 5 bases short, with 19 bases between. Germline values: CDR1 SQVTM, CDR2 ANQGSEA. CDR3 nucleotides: TGCAGCGTTGCCATTTTCGGAGGGCTGGAAGATACGCAGTATTTT. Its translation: CSVAIFGGLEDTQYF.

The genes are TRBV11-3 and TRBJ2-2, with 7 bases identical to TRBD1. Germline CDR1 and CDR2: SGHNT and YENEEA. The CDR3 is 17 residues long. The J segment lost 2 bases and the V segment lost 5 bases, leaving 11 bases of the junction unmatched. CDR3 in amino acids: CASSPSSGTVNTGELFF. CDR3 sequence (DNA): TGTGCCAGCAGCCCATCTTCCGGGACAGTTAACACCGGGGAGCTGTTTTTT.

The CDR3 DNA sequence: TGTGCCAGTAGTATAGGGGGACAGGGGCTCCTGAGCTCCTACGAGCAGTACTTC. It yields the protein CASSIGGQGLLSSYEQYF. The rearrangement joins TRBV19 to TRBJ2-7; 10 bases agree with TRBD1. Germline loops: CDR1 LNHDA, CDR2 SQIVND (reference sequence). The J segment lost 0 bases and the V segment lost 1 base, leaving 9 bases of the junction unmatched. There are 18 residues in the CDR3.